This is a list of T cell receptor beta chains from one sample in a study of shared clonotypes between healthy human individuals. Produced via immunoSEQ multiplex PCR; TCRdb's table is partial and in-frame only. The data contain roughly 1,800,000 clones, approximately 94% of them seen just once; the ten biggest clones take up roughly 1.2%. Sequenced sample: naive CD8+ T cells sorted from blood. The receptors stem from a man aged 18 to 30 in good health. CDR3s include the opening cysteine and the closing phenylalanine or tryptophan. The order of the fields is V gene, J gene, CDR3 protein.

v_gene: TRBV4-1; j_gene: TRBJ1-2; CDR3aa: CASSQLIQGFGFWGYTF
v_gene: TRBV6-5; j_gene: TRBJ2-7; CDR3aa: CASSYQGYEQYF
v_gene: TRBV7-6; j_gene: TRBJ2-7; CDR3aa: CASSSHSSEQYF
v_gene: TRBV11-2; j_gene: TRBJ2-7; CDR3aa: CASSFGSPYEQYF
v_gene: TRBV5-1; j_gene: TRBJ2-7; CDR3aa: CASSGTGSEQYF
v_gene: TRBV7-8; j_gene: TRBJ1-2; CDR3aa: CASSLGQGTGYGYTF
v_gene: TRBV7-3; j_gene: TRBJ2-7; CDR3aa: CARIRGPYEQYF
v_gene: TRBV13; j_gene: TRBJ1-5; CDR3aa: CASSEMAVSSNQPQHF
v_gene: TRBV7-9; j_gene: TRBJ1-5; CDR3aa: CASSPLGDSNQPQHF
v_gene: TRBV15; j_gene: TRBJ2-2; CDR3aa: CATSRDTAGVDGELFF
v_gene: TRBV28; j_gene: TRBJ2-7; CDR3aa: CASSFGLGQGAYEQYF
v_gene: TRBV9; j_gene: TRBJ2-7; CDR3aa: CASSVSGTGLSHEQYF
v_gene: TRBV6-1; j_gene: TRBJ1-6; CDR3aa: CASNGDITYNSPLHF
v_gene: TRBV28; j_gene: TRBJ2-3; CDR3aa: CASSHIELGATDTQYF
v_gene: TRBV21-1; j_gene: TRBJ1-2; CDR3aa: CASSRRQGNYGYTF
v_gene: TRBV30; j_gene: TRBJ2-1; CDR3aa: CAWGDRGSGDEQFF
v_gene: TRBV19; j_gene: TRBJ2-1; CDR3aa: CASSIGGDGGYNEQFF
v_gene: TRBV5-1; j_gene: TRBJ1-1; CDR3aa: CASSFGWSTEAFF
v_gene: TRBV2; j_gene: TRBJ2-5; CDR3aa: CASSEVDRIETQYF
v_gene: TRBV7-9; j_gene: TRBJ2-1; CDR3aa: CASSLVSGTVSYNEQFF
v_gene: TRBV6-4; j_gene: TRBJ1-1; CDR3aa: CASSDSIEGEAFF
v_gene: TRBV7-9; j_gene: TRBJ2-5; CDR3aa: CASSLNPGESHF
v_gene: TRBV19; j_gene: TRBJ2-1; CDR3aa: CASSPWGTEQFF
v_gene: TRBV19; j_gene: TRBJ2-7; CDR3aa: CASTLGEAHYEQYF
v_gene: TRBV5-4; j_gene: TRBJ2-5; CDR3aa: CASSSSVETQYF
v_gene: TRBV30; j_gene: TRBJ1-4; CDR3aa: CAREHGEKLFF
v_gene: TRBV10-1; j_gene: TRBJ2-7; CDR3aa: CASGLTGTTGQYF
v_gene: TRBV16; j_gene: TRBJ1-1; CDR3aa: CASSQGFGLTAGTEAFF
v_gene: TRBV28; j_gene: TRBJ1-1; CDR3aa: CASSLSKNTEAFF
v_gene: TRBV6-5; j_gene: TRBJ2-1; CDR3aa: CASSYGTYYNEQFF
v_gene: TRBV27; j_gene: TRBJ2-1; CDR3aa: CASSSDWDLGYNEQFF
v_gene: TRBV7-9; j_gene: TRBJ1-2; CDR3aa: CASSLVQDVNYGYTF
v_gene: TRBV9; j_gene: TRBJ2-5; CDR3aa: CASSVMSGAGKETQYF
v_gene: TRBV19; j_gene: TRBJ2-7; CDR3aa: CASTPGQGSYEQYF
v_gene: TRBV28; j_gene: TRBJ1-5; CDR3aa: CASRPTRGNQPQHF
v_gene: TRBV7-9; j_gene: TRBJ2-1; CDR3aa: CASSYGPNEQFF
v_gene: TRBV4-1; j_gene: TRBJ2-1; CDR3aa: CASSQALGGFGSYNEQFF
v_gene: TRBV6-1; j_gene: TRBJ1-2; CDR3aa: CASSDPRTGGYGYTF
v_gene: TRBV13; j_gene: TRBJ2-5; CDR3aa: CASRAADIGGQTQYF
v_gene: TRBV27; j_gene: TRBJ2-1; CDR3aa: CASSLLDASGGYNEQFF
v_gene: TRBV6-1; j_gene: TRBJ2-2; CDR3aa: CASSESGLVGELFF
v_gene: TRBV7-2; j_gene: TRBJ1-1; CDR3aa: CASSYGGEGLNTEAFF
v_gene: TRBV5-1; j_gene: TRBJ2-3; CDR3aa: CASSLVPAGGLTSTDTQYF
v_gene: TRBV27; j_gene: TRBJ1-1; CDR3aa: CASSASKGSEAFF
v_gene: TRBV6-5; j_gene: TRBJ2-7; CDR3aa: CASSGDSSYEQYF
v_gene: TRBV7-9; j_gene: TRBJ2-5; CDR3aa: CASSLAEGRQETQYF
v_gene: TRBV5-5; j_gene: TRBJ2-2; CDR3aa: CASSMTGGRTGELFF